The 20 T cell receptor beta chains below all came from one sample that was sequenced in a study of response to subunit inactivated influenza vaccine. TCRdb reprocessed the RT-PCR reads via MiXCR and lists one record per CDR3 protein. In the table there are about 520,000 distinct CDR3 sequences, 7.2% of which are singletons. Material: PBMCs from blood, obtained roughly 24 months after vaccination. The source is a man in his fifties or sixties who received an inactivated influenza vaccine.

In this sample, this clonotype turned up a few times. The V and J genes are TRBV7-9 and TRBJ2-2, with D perhaps matching TRBD1 (6 bases). Germline CDR1 SEHNR, CDR2 FQNEAQ (reference sequence). This CDR3 spans 15 amino acids. The ends were cut back, 2 bases at V and 1 base at J, with 8 bases in the middle. The CDR3 loop reads CASSLQGLNTGELFF. DNA of the CDR3: TGTGCCAGCAGCTTACAGGGGTTGAACACCGGGGAGCTGTTTTTT.

This sequence joins TRBV18 and TRBJ2-5; D remains unclear. The germline V and J ends were trimmed by 3 bases and 5 bases, with 10 bases remaining between them. The V gene's germline CDR1 is KGHSH and CDR2 LQKENI. This CDR3 is built from 13 residues. CDR3 loop: CASSPWSLETQYF. Written as DNA, the CDR3 is TGTGCCAGCTCACCGTGGAGTCTGGAGACCCAGTACTTC. Variable domain in full (rest from reference TRBV18 and TRBJ2-5): NAGVMQNPRHLVRRRGQEARLRCSPMKGHSHVYWYRQLPEEGLKFMVYLQKENIIDESGMPKERFSAEFPKEGPSILRIQQVVRGDSAAYFCASSPWSLETQYFGPGTRLLVL.

V gene TRBV3-1 combines with J gene TRBJ2-7; tentative D call: TRBD1 (5 bases). Trimming cost V 0 bases and J 5 bases, with 14 bases left between them. The length of the CDR3 is 15 residues. Germline loops: CDR1 LGHDT, CDR2 YNNKEL (reference sequence). The CDR3: CASSQDPAGWNEQYF. The CDR3, as DNA: TGTGCCAGCAGCCAAGATCCGGCAGGGTGGAACGAGCAGTACTTC.

For the CDR3, the DNA is TGCGCCAGCAGCTTGGGAAGCTTGCGTGAGCAGTTCTTC. Translation gives CASSLGSLREQFF. The chain employs TRBV5-1 and TRBJ2-1; D gene ambiguous. Trimming cost V 0 bases and J 9 bases, with 10 bases left between them. The CDR3 loop spans 13 amino acids. CDR1 is SGHRS and CDR2 is YFSETQ in the germline V gene.

V and J are TRBV20-1 and TRBJ2-1; D is possibly TRBD2 (6 bases). This CDR3 region has 17 residues. Germline V gene sequence: CDR1 DFQATT, CDR2 SNEGSKA (reference sequence). V shed 1 base and J shed 8 bases, with 24 bases lying between them. This chain's CDR3 is CSARVDLAPRAWYEQFF. In DNA form, the CDR3 reads TGCAGTGCTAGAGTCGATCTAGCGCCAAGGGCCTGGTATGAGCAGTTCTTC.

This clonotype was detected many times. The gene calls are TRBV12-3 or TRBV12-4 and TRBJ2-7, with D tentatively TRBD2 (6 bases). V was clipped by 6 bases and J by 5 bases, with 20 bases between them. This CDR3 region has 15 residues. The CDR3 loop reads CASSPTKTSFHEQYF. Here the CDR3 DNA reads TGTGCCAGCAGCCCAACCAAGACTAGTTTCCACGAGCAGTACTTC.

The chain uses TRBV5-1 and TRBJ2-1, with 11 bases lining up with TRBD2. The CDR3 totals 16 residues. Germline CDR1 reads SGHRS; CDR2 reads YFSETQ. V shed 3 bases and J 3 bases; nucleotides not matched to a gene: 5. CDR3 coding DNA: TGCGCCAGCAGCTACCTAGCGGGGGGTTTCTACAATGAGCAGTTCTTC. Its translation: CASSYLAGGFYNEQFF.

In this sample, this clonotype turned up a few times. The rearrangement uses TRBV5-1 and TRBJ2-3, with D perhaps TRBD2 (5 bases). Germline CDR1 reads SGHRS; CDR2 reads YFSETQ. The CDR3 totals 15 residues. The V and J ends lost 2 bases and 3 bases respectively, with 13 bases between them. Here the CDR3 reads CASSLRGPGTDTQYF. CDR3 bases: TGCGCCAGCAGCTTACGCGGCCCGGGGACAGATACGCAGTATTTT.

There are many counts of this clonotype. V is TRBV9 and J is TRBJ2-7; D remains unclear. The CDR3 spans 15 residues. The ends were cut back, 0 bases at V and 3 bases at J, with 13 bases in the middle. The V gene's germline CDR1 is SGDLS and CDR2 YYNGEE. The CDR3 DNA follows: TGTGCCAGCAGCGTAGGACTTGCGTCAAACTACGAGCAGTACTTC. As protein: CASSVGLASNYEQYF.

The gene calls are TRBV5-1 and TRBJ2-3; 12 bases are shared with TRBD2. The V gene's germline CDR1 is SGHRS and CDR2 YFSETQ. The CDR3 runs 19 residues. Trimming at V came to 7 bases and at J to 2 bases, leaving 17 bases not matched to a gene. The DNA of the CDR3 is TGCGCCAGCGGCTCCAGCCTTCTGACTAGCGGGGGCCACACAGATACGCAGTATTTT. It codes for CASGSSLLTSGGHTDTQYF.

J is TRBJ2-1 and V is TRBV28; 11 bases are a match to TRBD2. This CDR3 comprises 16 residues. The V and J ends lost 5 bases and 1 base, in that order; junction bases with no gene match: 4. Germline V gives CDR1 MDHEN, CDR2 SYDVKM. CDR3 sequence: CASSPLAGVSYNEQFF. CDR3 bases: TGTGCCAGCAGTCCACTAGCGGGGGTATCCTACAATGAGCAGTTCTTC.

The genes are TRBV14 and TRBJ2-3, with no clear D. Germline lookup yields CDR1 SGHDN and CDR2 FVKESK. This CDR3 has 14 residues. The V gene lost 3 bases and the J gene lost 6 bases, with 13 bases spanning the gap. The CDR3 nucleotides are TGTGCCAGCAGCCATCTCGCCTCGGGCGATACGCAGTATTTT. This translates into CASSHLASGDTQYF.

The sample holds a few counts of this clonotype. V is TRBV7-2 and J is TRBJ2-1; TRBD1 agrees at 12 bases. Unmatched junction bases numbered 10, after V lost 3 bases and J lost 7 bases. Per the germline V gene, CDR1 is SGHTA and CDR2 is FQGNSA. This CDR3 has 17 residues. CDR3 loop: CASSFPGTGGTLNEQFF. Written as DNA, the CDR3 is TGTGCCAGCAGCTTTCCCGGGACAGGGGGCACACTGAATGAGCAGTTCTTC.

The gene calls are TRBV20-1 and TRBJ2-1, with 15 positions matching TRBD2. This CDR3 region has 17 residues. V gave up 6 bases and J gave up 5 bases; unmatched junction bases: 11. The germline V gene has CDR1 DFQATT and CDR2 SNEGSKA (reference sequence). The CDR3 is CSAQSPGLAGGDNEQFF. CDR3 coding DNA: TGCAGTGCCCAATCTCCGGGACTAGCGGGAGGTGACAATGAGCAGTTCTTC.

This clonotype was observed a handful of times. The chain recombines TRBV29-1 with TRBJ1-1; D unresolved. This CDR3 is built from 12 residues. Germline CDR1 SQVTM, CDR2 ANQGSEA. The V and J ends lost 4 bases and 3 bases respectively, with 9 bases between them. The CDR3 here is CSVVSDYTEAFF. The DNA for the CDR3 is TGCAGCGTTGTGTCCGACTACACTGAAGCTTTCTTT.

This clonotype was recorded a few times. V and J are TRBV5-1 and TRBJ2-1; 10 positions match TRBD2. The CDR3 has 15 amino acids. The germline V gene has CDR1 SGHRS and CDR2 YFSETQ. V was clipped by 3 bases and J by 8 bases; unmatched bases: 8. DNA for the CDR3: TGCGCCAGCAGCTCCCCTAGCGGGAGTATCGATGAGCAGTTCTTC. The encoded protein is CASSSPSGSIDEQFF.

This clonotype was picked up a small number of times. The chain carries TRBV27 and TRBJ2-7, with D possibly being TRBD1 (7 bases). CDR3 length: 13 amino acids. Trimming took 6 bases from V and 7 from J, leaving 16 bases between them. The germline V gene has CDR1 MNHEY and CDR2 SMNVEV (reference sequence). In DNA form, the CDR3 reads TGTGCCAGCAGGAACAGGGGTGCGGGGGAGCAGTACTTC. Its protein is CASRNRGAGEQYF.

This clonotype was counted a few times. The rearrangement joins TRBV3-1 to TRBJ2-1; tentatively, D is TRBD2 (5 bases). Deletions cut 1 base from V and 13 bases from J, with 14 bases between. Germline CDR1 reads LGHDT; CDR2 reads YNNKEL (reference sequence). The CDR3 runs to 13 residues. CDR3 nucleotides: TGTGCCAGCAGCCAAGGAGACGCCGGGAACCAGTTCTTC. Translating gives CASSQGDAGNQFF.

This clonotype appeared a few times. The rearrangement joins TRBV6-5 to TRBJ1-2; D is uncertain. CDR3 length equals 14 residues. Trimming left V 0 bases short and J 2 bases short, with 7 bases between. Germline values: CDR1 MNHEY, CDR2 SVGAGI. The CDR3 DNA follows: TGTGCCAGCAGTTACTCAGATCCAAACTATGGCTACACCTTC. It translates to CASSYSDPNYGYTF.

The genes are TRBV7-9 and TRBJ1-2; the D gene is possibly TRBD1 (5 bases). The V end lost 0 bases, the J end lost 2 bases, and 10 bases lay between the germline ends. Germline lookup yields CDR1 SEHNR and CDR2 FQNEAQ (reference sequence). The CDR3 runs to 15 residues. The CDR3 nucleotides read TGTGCCAGCAGCTTAGCGGCAGGGTGGAACTATGGCTACACCTTC. Residues: CASSLAAGWNYGYTF.